This T cell receptor beta chain was identified in a study of blood T cell repertoires in COVID-19 (dated by TCRdb to 2018 to 2021). Context from the whole study: Samples covering the acute and convalescent phases of COVID-19 were provided by collaborators in the United States, Italy and Spain. Samples came from the ongoing ImmuneRACE study (first 160 participants) plus 1,254 subjects from 6 global collaborators. Where available, HLA class I and class II types were taken from metadata supplied by the sample provider and were not determined by assay-based typing. The dataset comprised deeply sampled blood TCRbeta repertoires from subjects exposed to, actively infected with, or recovered from COVID-19. A freely available public database, intended as a resource for researchers studying the immune response to SARS-CoV-2, is where the repertoires were released. Nearly every sample came with metadata listing a de-identified subject ID, COVID-19 status, age in years and sex. The prospective study material was composed of cDNA or gDNA derived from T cells, B-cell-depleted T cells, or PBMCs. General conclusions and limits of the study: Clinical and demographic metadata were provided uncurated, with the amount varying by source and participant.

Concerning this clone: Its antigen remains undetermined. No base quality information exists; no much larger clone differs at one position.

In Seattle, one collaborating source enrolled patients while the infection was active and tracked those patients longitudinally over the course of disease. Whole blood was collected in K2EDTA tubes by collaborating institutions according to the institutions' own protocols. For TCRbeta analysis, collaborator samples were shipped as frozen whole blood, as isolated PBMCs, or as DNA extracted from either sample type. Here V drops 0 bases and J drops 2 bases, and the junction holds 4 bases not matched to any gene. The germline V gene (reference sequence) yields SEHNR for CDR1 and FQNEAQ for CDR2. From the cysteine through the phenylalanine, the CDR3 covers 15 amino acids. Just the 45-base CDR3 DNA is kept, in frame starting at base 1. TCRbeta CDR3 regions were amplified from genomic DNA by means of the immunoSEQ Assay, a bias-controlled multiplex PCR. Concerning the study's data processing: The number of nucleated cells in each sample was estimated by amplification of reference gene primers within the assay. Sequence reads were collapsed and filtered to measure the absolute abundance of every unique TCRbeta CDR3 rearrangement. For each sample, productive Simpson clonality was calculated as the square root of Simpson's diversity index over productive rearrangements. TCRdb obtained this table from immuneACCESS and retained in-frame rearrangements with V and J assigned. These tables miss some clones; where compared with another copy, unresolved V genes account for less than half of the shortfall, and the remainder is unexplained. V, J and clone size are taken as reported in that table, and D and trimming were inferred from the DNA itself. The sample table records approximately 250,000 clones; 85% of these occur just once. The ten largest clones capture 4% to 6% of the sample.

The sequence derives from a man aged 45-60 years with COVID-19, enrolled during active disease. The chain couples TRBV7-9 to TRBJ2-7, and 7 junctional nucleotides match TRBD1. The sample comprised peripheral blood. The nucleotide sequence reads TGTGCCAGCAGCTTAGCGGGGACAGTTACCTACGAGCAGTACTTC. It translates to CASSLAGTVTYEQYF. The variable domain in full, with residues beyond the CDR3 obtained from the reference TRBV7-9 and TRBJ2-7 genes, is DTGVSQNPRHKITKRGQNVTFRCDPISEHNRLYWYRQTLGQGPEFLTYFQNEAQLEKSRLLSDRFSAERPKGSFSTLEIQRTEQGDSAMYLCASSLAGTVTYEQYFGPGTRLTVT.